This T cell receptor (beta chain) was observed in a study of OX40 agonist ivuxolimab in advanced cancers. Whole-study context: All patients had ivuxolimab intravenously every 2 weeks at 0.01 to 10 mg/kg.

Germline V lookup: CDR1 SGHDT, CDR2 YYEEEE. V was clipped by 1 base and J by 4 bases; unmatched bases: 5. The CDR3 is 16 residues long. Clones were sequenced by immunoSEQ multiplex PCR, and TCRdb holds only the in-frame ones, with some missing. The table records some 70,000 clones, around four fifths of them present only once. Autoimmune disease history or systemic immunosuppression led to patients being barred. This receptor was taken from an adult with an advanced solid tumor such as melanoma, head and neck, liver or kidney cancer. The sequenced sample was CD4+ or CD8+ T cells sorted from blood, obtained in a trial of the OX40 agonist ivuxolimab. The gene calls are TRBV5-6 and TRBJ2-1; 10 bases agree with TRBD2. In DNA form, the CDR3 reads TGTGCCAGCAGCTTGATAGGACTAGCGGAATACAATGAGCAGTTCTTC. Amino acid sequence: CASSLIGLAEYNEQFF.